This T cell receptor beta chain was documented in a study of cytomegalovirus exposure and HLA in healthy donors. The primer mix had 60 Vbeta and 13 Jbeta primers. Sequencing was performed with immunoSEQ multiplex PCR; in TCRdb, only in-frame clones are kept and a portion is missing. The sample yields 200,000 to 300,000 clones, around four fifths seen once. Losses at the gene ends were 4 bases for V and 0 bases for J; bases not matched to a gene: 10. Per germline, CDR1 MNHNS and CDR2 SASEGT. The CDR3 totals 17 residues. Points on this clone: What it binds is not known.

Whole-study results and caveats: Follow-up analysis later connected one missense variant in DCLRE1C with trimming of TCR beta V- and J-genes. There were 150 to 200 TCR beta chains listed as cytomegalovirus-associated. A later analysis showed TCR association rates differing by HLA locus, peaking at DRB1 and lowest at HLA-C.

The chain recombines TRBV6-1 with TRBJ2-3, with 7 bases identical to TRBD2. The receptor was isolated from a woman aged 40-49 years in good health and CMV-seropositive. Source material: PBMCs. CDR3 bases: TGTGCCAGCAGTGCCCCGGGTAGTAGCGGGAGCACAGATACGCAGTATTTT. Translated: CASSAPGSSGSTDTQYF.